These 8 T cell receptor beta chains were all obtained from the same sample, sequenced in a study of human T cells and chemical hapten exposure. TCRdb recomputed calls from the 5' RACE reads with MiXCR, one row per CDR3 protein. The table lists tens of thousands of distinct CDR3 sequences, around a sixth of them singletons. Someone pulled total RNA out of unfractionated whole blood. The receptors shown here come from a female donor in good health.

This clonotype occurred a few times. The rearrangement uses TRBV7-7 and TRBJ2-5; D gene unclear. This CDR3 comprises 16 residues. The germline V gene encodes CDR1 SSHAT and CDR2 FNYEAQ (reference sequence). V gave up 2 bases and J gave up 3 bases, with 16 bases separating them. Written as DNA, the CDR3 is TGTGCCAGCAGCTTATCTGGCCCCTCCCCAGAAGAGACCCAGTACTTC. It translates to CASSLSGPSPEETQYF.

This chain uses TRBV4-2 with TRBJ2-5; 7 nucleotides agree with TRBD1. This CDR3 contains 16 residues. The germline V gene has CDR1 LGHNA and CDR2 YNFKEQ. V shed 1 base, J shed 3 bases, and the junction held 8 bases outside the gene matches. In DNA form, the CDR3 reads TGTGCCAGCAGCCAAGTCTCAACAGGGGTTGAAGAGACCCAGTACTTC. This sequence encodes CASSQVSTGVEETQYF.

The table lists this clonotype with a few counts. The chain's CDR3 is CASSFTDSPLHF. The CDR3 region has the DNA TGTGCCAGCAGTTTTACGGATTCACCCCTCCACTTT. V and J are TRBV27 and TRBJ1-6; D gene unclear. Per the germline V gene, CDR1 is MNHEY and CDR2 is SMNVEV (reference sequence). CDR3 length: 12 residues. The V gene lost 3 bases and the J gene lost 8 bases, with 5 bases spanning the gap.

There are a few counts of this clonotype. The CDR3 DNA sequence: TGTGCCATTGGGGGGGGGTACAATGAGCAGTTCTTC. It is translated as CAIGGGYNEQFF. V usage is TRBV12-3 or TRBV12-4 and J usage is TRBJ2-1; 7 bases agree with TRBD2. This CDR3 is built from 12 residues. Trimming took 10 bases from V and 4 from J; bases not matched to a gene: 4.

This chain links TRBV20-1 with TRBJ2-1; 13 bases agree with TRBD2. This CDR3 contains 13 residues. Losses at the gene ends were 8 bases for V and 9 bases for J; bases not matched to a gene: 7. Germline V gene sequence: CDR1 DFQATT, CDR2 SNEGSKA (reference sequence). The CDR3 DNA reads as TGCAGTTGGGGACTAGCGGGACTGGGTGAGCAGTTCTTC. The encoded protein is CSWGLAGLGEQFF.

In this sample, this clonotype turned up a few times. The chain is built from TRBV3-1 and TRBJ1-5; no clear D. CDR3 size: 13 residues. CDR1 is LGHDT, CDR2 YNNKEL, per germline (reference sequence). V was shortened by 5 bases and J by 4 bases, with 9 bases between the two germline ends. The CDR3 bases are TGTGCCAGCAGCGAAACATTTAATCAGCCCCAGCATTTT. It is translated as CASSETFNQPQHF.

This clonotype was seen a single time. V usage is TRBV10-3 and J usage is TRBJ1-1; TRBD1 is a possible D gene (5 bases). The V end lost 4 bases, the J end lost 3 bases, and 9 bases lay between the germline ends. Germline CDR1 ENHRY, CDR2 SYGVKD. The length of the CDR3 is 13 residues. The CDR3 region is CAISAGGDTEAFF. For the CDR3, the DNA is TGTGCCATCAGTGCTGGGGGGGACACTGAAGCTTTCTTT.

The genes are TRBV27 and TRBJ1-1; 7 positions match TRBD1. J gave up 4 bases and V 5 bases, and 10 bases lay outside the gene matches. This CDR3 has 15 amino acids. Germline V gene sequence: CDR1 MNHEY, CDR2 SMNVEV (reference sequence). CDR3 amino acids: CASSSQGVGITEAFF. The CDR3 DNA is TGTGCCAGCAGTAGCCAGGGGGTCGGCATCACTGAAGCTTTCTTT.